The 29 T cell receptor beta chains given below trace back to one sample, sequenced in a study of immune evolution from preneoplasia to lung adenocarcinoma. The repertoire was sequenced with immunoSEQ multiplex PCR; TCRdb's copy has only in-frame clones and lacks some. The sample has about 27,000 clones; just under 75% are singletons. The material sequenced was FFPE invasive lung adenocarcinoma tissue. Receptor source: a person aged 55 to 69 with invasive lung adenocarcinoma. Some clones in this sample may be carry-over from other donors' samples.

The chain couples TRBV25-1 to TRBJ2-2, with D unresolved. Trimming left V 4 bases short and J 5 bases short, with 11 bases between. This CDR3 is built from 14 residues. The germline gives CDR1 MGHDK, CDR2 SYGVNS. This CDR3 reads CASSAFNGTGELFF. The CDR3 region has the DNA TGTGCCAGCAGTGCGTTTAACGGGACCGGGGAGCTGTTTTTT.

This chain joins TRBV29-1 and TRBJ1-3; the match to TRBD1 covers 7 bases. Per the germline V gene, CDR1 is SQVTM and CDR2 is ANQGSEA. V lost 6 bases, J lost 0 bases, and 5 bases stayed unmatched. The CDR3 extends over 14 amino acids. CDR3 residues: CSVSGGVSGNTIYF. Here the CDR3 DNA reads TGCAGCGTCTCAGGGGGTGTCTCTGGAAACACCATATATTTT.

The chain is built from TRBV5-1 and TRBJ2-6; 7 nucleotides match TRBD2. The J segment lost 0 bases and the V segment lost 0 bases, leaving 0 bases of the junction unmatched. In germline, CDR1 is SGHRS, CDR2 YFSETQ. This CDR3 is built from 16 residues. CDR3 sequence reads: CASSLVAGSGANVLTF. The CDR3 DNA reads TGCGCCAGCAGCTTGGTAGCGGGCTCTGGGGCCAACGTCCTGACTTTC. Full variable domain (outside the CDR3, taken from reference TRBV5-1 and TRBJ2-6): KAGVTQTPRYLIKTRGQQVTLSCSPISGHRSVSWYQQTPGQGLQFLFEYFSETQRNKGNFPGRFSGRQFSNSRSEMNVSTLELGDSALYLCASSLVAGSGANVLTFGAGSRLTVL.

Concerning this clone itself: In the same sample, other DNA sequences code for this CDR3. The V gene is TRBV6-1, the J gene TRBJ1-4, with no clear D. The V gene lost 1 base and the J gene lost 8 bases, with 11 bases spanning the gap. Per the germline V gene, CDR1 is MNHNS and CDR2 is SASEGT. The CDR3 is made up of 14 amino acids. The chain's CDR3 is CASSEEVNLEKLFF. CDR3 coding DNA: TGTGCCAGCAGTGAAGAGGTGAATTTGGAAAAACTGTTTTTT.

The CDR3 bases are TGTGCCAGCAGCTCGAGGACAGAGCAAGAGACCCAGTACTTC. Translated: CASSSRTEQETQYF. The J gene is TRBJ2-5, the V gene TRBV5-4, with D tentatively TRBD1 (6 bases). Trimming shortened V by 3 bases and J by 2 bases, and 11 bases separated the two germline ends. The CDR3 loop spans 14 amino acids. From germline, CDR1 is SGHNT and CDR2 YYREEE (reference sequence).

This rearrangement joins TRBV28 to TRBJ2-2; a possible D gene is TRBD1 (7 bases). Germline loops: CDR1 MDHEN, CDR2 SYDVKM. Trimming took off 6 bases at V and 3 bases at J, with 14 bases between the two ends. This CDR3 is 15 amino acids long. The CDR3 DNA follows: TGTGCCAGCAGACCGTGGAGGGGGCACACCGGGGAGCTGTTTTTT. Protein sequence: CASRPWRGHTGELFF.

This clone is classed as medium-sized. The V gene is TRBV7-2, the J gene TRBJ2-3; TRBD1 aligns across 11 bases. V shed 7 bases and J 4 bases; nucleotides not matched to a gene: 4. This CDR3 has 14 residues. Germline CDR1 SGHTA, CDR2 FQGNSA. Here the CDR3 reads CASTRDRGSDTQYF. The CDR3, as DNA: TGTGCCAGCACGAGGGACAGGGGGTCAGATACGCAGTATTTT.

J is TRBJ2-1 and V is TRBV9, with D perhaps assigned TRBD1 or TRBD2 (5 bases each). The CDR3 extends over 16 amino acids. Germline values: CDR1 SGDLS, CDR2 YYNGEE. The V end was cut by 4 bases, the J end by 8 bases, with 22 bases between. The CDR3 sequence: CASSQGGTLVDHEQFF. The CDR3 nucleotides are TGTGCCAGCAGCCAAGGTGGGACCCTGGTCGACCATGAGCAGTTCTTC.

This rearrangement joins TRBV28 to TRBJ1-5; D is unresolved. In germline, CDR1 is MDHEN, CDR2 SYDVKM. Trimming removed 6 bases at V and 3 bases at J, with 9 bases between. This CDR3 region has 13 residues. The DNA of the CDR3 is TGTGCCAGCAGCAAAACAAACAATCAGCCCCAGCATTTT. As protein: CASSKTNNQPQHF.

V gene TRBV6-6 combines with J gene TRBJ2-7, with 11 bases matching TRBD2. The CDR3 runs to 16 residues. The germline V gene encodes CDR1 MNHNY and CDR2 SVGAGI (reference sequence). The V and J ends lost 4 bases and 6 bases, in that order; junction bases with no gene match: 11. The CDR3 region has the DNA TGTGCCAGCAGTTCCACTAGCGGGAGTGTTACAAGCGAGCAGTACTTC. Translation: CASSSTSGSVTSEQYF.

The table lists this clone with a count of one. The chain joins TRBV7-9 to TRBJ2-3; the D gene is possibly TRBD2 (6 bases). Trimming took off 5 bases at V and 8 bases at J, with 11 bases between the two ends. This CDR3 region has 12 residues. Looked up from germline, CDR1 is SEHNR and CDR2 is FQNEAQ (reference sequence). CDR3 in DNA: TGTGCCAGCAGCCCCGTGGGGGGTACGCAGTATTTT. Protein sequence: CASSPVGGTQYF.

The chain couples TRBV5-1 to TRBJ1-1; D unclear. In germline, CDR1 is SGHRS, CDR2 YFSETQ. V shed 5 bases and J shed 5 bases, with 16 bases lying between them. This CDR3 is built from 14 residues. The CDR3 coding sequence is TGCGCCAGCAGTCTATCACAGTGGTCTACTGAAGCTTTCTTT. Translation gives CASSLSQWSTEAFF.

The CDR3: CASSRGPQETQYF. The CDR3 DNA reads as TGTGCCAGCTCTCGCGGACCTCAAGAGACCCAGTACTTC. The V call is TRBV18, the J call TRBJ2-5; D gene ambiguous. The length of the CDR3 is 13 residues. The germline gives CDR1 KGHSH, CDR2 LQKENI. The V and J ends lost 6 bases and 2 bases respectively, with 10 bases between them.

The chain couples TRBV4-1 to TRBJ1-4; unclear D gene. Germline V CDR1 and CDR2: MGHRA, YSYEKL. The CDR3 has 16 amino acids. V lost 1 base to trimming and J lost 0 bases, with 9 bases between them. This chain's CDR3 is CASSQARLTTNEKLFF. The CDR3 DNA follows: TGCGCCAGCAGCCAAGCTAGACTGACAACTAATGAAAAACTGTTTTTT.

The V gene is TRBV11-2, the J gene TRBJ1-4; tentatively, D is TRBD1 (5 bases). Germline V CDR1 and CDR2: SGHAT, FQNNGV. This CDR3 is built from 17 residues. Trimming took off 1 base at V and 4 bases at J, with 16 bases between the two ends. CDR3 sequence: CASSLGRALGVNEKLFF. In DNA form, the CDR3 reads TGTGCCAGCAGCTTAGGCCGGGCCCTGGGGGTTAATGAAAAACTGTTTTTT. Supplemented by reference TRBV11-2 and TRBJ1-4, the full variable domain reads EAGVAQSPRYKIIEKRQSVAFWCNPISGHATLYWYQQILGQGPKLLIQFQNNGVVDDSQLPKDRFSAERLKGVDSTLKIQPAKLEDSAVYLCASSLGRALGVNEKLFFGSGTQLSVL.

The gene calls are TRBV20-1 and TRBJ2-1; no firm D call. Germline-derived CDR1 and CDR2 are DFQATT and SNEGSKA (reference sequence). Between the trimmed V and J ends, which lost 8 bases and 6 bases, there was a span of 8 bases. The CDR3 has 10 amino acids. CDR3 residues: CSLLSNEQFF. In nucleotides, the CDR3 is TGCAGTCTCCTTTCCAATGAGCAGTTCTTC.

This clone was picked up a small number of times. This chain uses TRBV2 with TRBJ1-4; D is undetermined. Deletions cut 8 bases from V and 8 bases from J, with 18 bases between. Looked up from germline, CDR1 is SNHLY and CDR2 is FYNNEI. The CDR3 length is 14 residues. Here the CDR3 DNA reads TGTGCCAGCTCCCCCGACTATAACTTGGAAAAACTGTTTTTT. As protein: CASSPDYNLEKLFF.

The gene calls are TRBV5-4 and TRBJ2-1; a possible D gene is TRBD1 (6 bases). Trimming shortened V by 1 base and J by 4 bases, and 12 bases separated the two germline ends. The length of the CDR3 is 15 residues. Per germline, CDR1 SGHNT and CDR2 YYREEE (reference sequence). CDR3 sequence reads: CASSLPAGVYNEQFF. CDR3 in DNA: TGTGCCAGCAGCTTGCCGGCAGGGGTATACAATGAGCAGTTCTTC. Variable domain in full (rest from reference TRBV5-4 and TRBJ2-1): ETGVTQSPTHLIKTRGQQVTLRCSSQSGHNTVSWYQQALGQGPQFIFQYYREEENGRGNFPPRFSGLQFPNYSSELNVNALELDDSALYLCASSLPAGVYNEQFFGPGTRLTVL.

This chain links TRBV6-6 with TRBJ1-1; D remains ambiguous. Trimming removed 4 bases from V and 2 bases from J, with 11 bases in between. The CDR3 totals 14 residues. Germline V gene sequence: CDR1 MNHNY, CDR2 SVGAGI (reference sequence). The CDR3 region is CASSSTQANTEAFF. CDR3 DNA: TGTGCCAGCAGTTCGACCCAAGCCAACACTGAAGCTTTCTTT.

This clone was counted once. V usage is TRBV11-3 and J usage is TRBJ2-6; 8 nucleotides line up with TRBD1. V trimming: 5 bases; J trimming: 0 bases; junction bases outside the gene matches: 6. Germline CDR1 reads SGHNT; CDR2 reads YENEEA. CDR3 length: 17 residues. The chain's CDR3 is CASSARQGNSGANVLTF. For the CDR3, the DNA is TGTGCCAGCAGCGCGAGACAGGGGAACTCTGGGGCCAACGTCCTGACTTTC.

This chain joins TRBV7-2 and TRBJ1-3; no clear D. The CDR3 totals 15 residues. CDR1 is SGHTA and CDR2 is FQGNSA in the germline V gene. Trimming cost V 1 base and J 8 bases, with 15 bases left between them. CDR3: CASSLDSAPGYTIYF. CDR3 coding DNA: TGTGCCAGCAGCTTAGATTCGGCCCCGGGATACACCATATATTTT.

The chain is built from TRBV7-2 and TRBJ2-7, with TRBD2 matching 11 bases. CDR1 is SGHTA and CDR2 is FQGNSA in the germline V gene. V lost 5 bases to trimming and J lost 0 bases; unmatched junction nucleotides: 3. The CDR3 has 15 amino acids. The CDR3 coding sequence is TGTGCCAGCAGCCGCGGGACTAGCGGCTCCTACGAGCAGTACTTC. The encoded protein is CASSRGTSGSYEQYF.

CDR3 DNA: TGTGCCTGGAATAAAAAATCAGGGAGAAGCAATCAGCCCCAGCATTTT. This gives the protein CAWNKKSGRSNQPQHF. The chain uses TRBV30 and TRBJ1-5, with D possibly being TRBD1 (5 bases). The CDR3 extends over 16 amino acids. V was clipped by 4 bases and J by 1 base, with 17 bases between them. CDR1 GTSNPN and CDR2 SVGIG come from the germline V gene (reference sequence).

This clone was detected only a few times. A read error may account for a junction end that differs from germline. V gene TRBV7-7 combines with J gene TRBJ2-1, with D possibly matching TRBD2 (6 bases). The CDR3 contains 15 residues. Germline assignment: CDR1 SSHAT and CDR2 FNYEAQ (reference sequence). The CDR3 DNA reads as TGTGCTAGCAGCCCCGCCGGCGGGGCCTACAATGAGCAGTTCTTC. Translation: CASSPAGGAYNEQFF.

This clone was detected once. The chain recombines TRBV5-1 with TRBJ1-1; 9 nucleotides line up with TRBD1. Germline CDR1 is SGHRS and CDR2 is YFSETQ. Trimming at V came to 4 bases and at J to 7 bases, leaving 11 bases not matched to a gene. The CDR3 covers 15 residues. CDR3 bases: TGCGCCAGCAGCCCCGGGACAGGGTCGATTGGTGAAGCTTTCTTT. This sequence encodes CASSPGTGSIGEAFF. Full variable domain (remainder filled in from reference TRBV5-1 and TRBJ1-1): KAGVTQTPRYLIKTRGQQVTLSCSPISGHRSVSWYQQTPGQGLQFLFEYFSETQRNKGNFPGRFSGRQFSNSRSEMNVSTLELGDSALYLCASSPGTGSIGEAFFGQGTRLTVV.

V gene TRBV5-1 combines with J gene TRBJ2-1, with D perhaps matching TRBD1 or TRBD2 (5 bases each). Germline-derived CDR1 and CDR2 are SGHRS and YFSETQ. The V end lost 4 bases, the J end lost 5 bases, and 16 bases lay between the germline ends. This CDR3 is 15 amino acids long. The CDR3 protein is CASSLGAGTHNEQFF. CDR3 bases: TGCGCCAGCAGCCTTGGAGCTGGGACCCACAATGAGCAGTTCTTC.

In its sample, this clone was seen a few times. The V call is TRBV9, the J call TRBJ2-2; unclear D gene. Between the trimmed V and J ends, which lost 1 base and 0 bases, there was a span of 4 bases. This CDR3 has 14 residues. Germline V gene lookup returns CDR1 SGDLS and CDR2 YYNGEE. The CDR3 DNA is TGTGCCAGCAGCGTAACGACGAACACCGGGGAGCTGTTTTTT. It specifies CASSVTTNTGELFF.

The chain links TRBV27 to TRBJ2-1; 15 nucleotides align to TRBD2. The V and J ends lost 1 base and 4 bases, in that order; junction bases with no gene match: 8. Germline assignment: CDR1 MNHEY and CDR2 SMNVEV (reference sequence). This CDR3 is built from 19 residues. CDR3 sequence reads: CASSLLRTSGRALYNEQFF. The CDR3 DNA is TGTGCCAGCAGTTTATTGAGGACTAGCGGGAGGGCCCTTTACAATGAGCAGTTCTTC.

The chain joins TRBV2 to TRBJ1-3; D ambiguous. Germline CDR1 is SNHLY and CDR2 is FYNNEI. Trimming shortened V by 6 bases and J by 4 bases, and 19 bases separated the two germline ends. The CDR3 is 16 residues long. The CDR3 sequence: CASSEIDYLRGNTIYF. As DNA, the CDR3 is TGTGCCAGCAGCGAAATAGACTATCTCAGGGGAAACACCATATATTTT.